This T cell receptor beta chain was identified in a study of blood T cell repertoires in COVID-19. Whole-study context: Acute and convalescent COVID-19 samples came from the United States, Italy and Spain. The analysed material was cDNA or gDNA that came from T cells, B-cell-depleted T cells, or PBMCs.

Under the authors' procedure: Estimation of nucleated cell counts relied on the amplification of reference gene primers. Repertoires were generated with immunoSEQ multiplex PCR, while TCRdb's copy carries only in-frame clones and drops some. Clone size and the V and J calls come from that table; the DNA yielded D and trimming. This sample has about 220,000 clones; approximately 81% occur once, and the top ten carry 15% to 20%. The sequenced sample consisted of peripheral blood. The TCR comes from a man aged 25-45 years with active or convalescent COVID-19.

The DNA of the CDR3 is TGTGCCAGCAGGCACAGGGTTTCAGCGGCGAATGAGCAGTTCTTC. This translates into CASRHRVSAANEQFF. The rearrangement links TRBV2 to TRBJ2-1, with D perhaps matching TRBD1 (6 bases). CDR3 length: 15 residues. The V gene's germline CDR1 is SNHLY and CDR2 FYNNEI. The V and J ends lost 6 bases and 7 bases respectively, with 19 bases between them.